This entry lists 5 T cell receptor beta chains sequenced from one sample in a study of CD8 T cells in ankylosing spondylitis. Whole-study findings and limits: The study identified a TCR beta motif of eight highly homologous variants that appeared characteristic of ankylosing spondylitis blood.

Antigens of these TCRs are unknown. TCRdb passed the 5' RACE reads through MiXCR, listing each CDR3 protein once. The sample consists of some 700,000 distinct CDR3 sequences, 19% of them appearing once. Material: blood, either unsorted or a sorted T cell fraction (not recorded which). The receptors here all came from a male donor with ankylosing spondylitis.

The genes are TRBV16 and TRBJ1-2, with D unclear. The V and J ends lost 0 bases and 4 bases respectively, with 6 bases between them. The CDR3 runs 13 residues. Germline values: CDR1 KGHSY, CDR2 FQNENV. The CDR3 loop reads CASSQSGSYGYTF. In DNA form, the CDR3 reads TGTGCCAGCAGCCAATCGGGCAGCTATGGCTACACCTTC.

This clonotype was picked up a small number of times. This chain joins TRBV28 and TRBJ2-1, with unresolved D. Trimming took off 1 base at V and 8 bases at J, with 9 bases between the two ends. The CDR3 extends over 13 amino acids. Germline V gives CDR1 MDHEN, CDR2 SYDVKM. The CDR3 here is CASSLYPADEQFF. CDR3 in DNA: TGTGCCAGCAGTTTATATCCGGCCGATGAGCAGTTCTTC.

This clonotype has just a few counts. The rearrangement uses TRBV20-1 and TRBJ2-1, with 9 bases matching TRBD2. Unmatched junction bases numbered 7, after V lost 2 bases and J lost 8 bases. Germline V gene sequence: CDR1 DFQATT, CDR2 SNEGSKA (reference sequence). This CDR3 is 14 amino acids long. The DNA of the CDR3 is TGCAGTGCTAGATATAGCGGGAGTAAGGATGAGCAGTTCTTC. Residues: CSARYSGSKDEQFF.

This sequence joins TRBV12-3 or TRBV12-4 and TRBJ2-4; D ambiguous. V shed 6 bases and J shed 2 bases, with 5 bases lying between them. The CDR3 length is 12 residues. The CDR3 sequence: CASRGPKNIQYF. The CDR3 DNA follows: TGTGCCAGCAGGGGTCCCAAAAACATTCAGTACTTC.

The V and J genes are TRBV15 and TRBJ2-1, with TRBD2 matching 10 bases. Germline V CDR1 and CDR2: LNHNV, YYDKDF (reference sequence). This CDR3 spans 18 amino acids. V was pared by 0 bases and J by 1 base, with 6 bases of the junction left unmatched. CDR3 in DNA: TGTGCCACCAGCAGAGATCGGGGTAGCGGGAGGTCCTACAATGAGCAGTTCTTC. Its protein product is CATSRDRGSGRSYNEQFF.